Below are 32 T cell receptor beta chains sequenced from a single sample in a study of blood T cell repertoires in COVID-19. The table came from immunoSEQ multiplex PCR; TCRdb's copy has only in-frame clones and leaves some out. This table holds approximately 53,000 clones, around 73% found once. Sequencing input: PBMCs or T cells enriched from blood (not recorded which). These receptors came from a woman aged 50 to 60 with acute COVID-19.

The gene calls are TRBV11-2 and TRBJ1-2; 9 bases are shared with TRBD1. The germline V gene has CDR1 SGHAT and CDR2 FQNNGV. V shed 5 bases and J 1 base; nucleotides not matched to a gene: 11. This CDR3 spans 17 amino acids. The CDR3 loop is CASSALRDRVNNYGYTF. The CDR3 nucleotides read TGTGCCAGCAGCGCTCTCCGGGACAGGGTCAATAACTATGGCTACACCTTC.

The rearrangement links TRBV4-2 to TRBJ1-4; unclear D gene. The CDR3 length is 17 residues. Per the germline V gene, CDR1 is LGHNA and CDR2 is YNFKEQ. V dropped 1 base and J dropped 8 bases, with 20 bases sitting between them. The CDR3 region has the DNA TGTGCCAGCAGCCAAGTACAAGAGCGGGCCTACAAGGAAAAACTGTTTTTT. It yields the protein CASSQVQERAYKEKLFF.

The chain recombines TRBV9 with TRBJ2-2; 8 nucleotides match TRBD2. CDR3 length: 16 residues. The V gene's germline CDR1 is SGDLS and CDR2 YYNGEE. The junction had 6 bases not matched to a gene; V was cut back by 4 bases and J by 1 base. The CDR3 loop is CASSPRLALNTGELFF. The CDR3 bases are TGTGCCAGCAGCCCGCGACTAGCGCTGAACACCGGGGAGCTGTTTTTT. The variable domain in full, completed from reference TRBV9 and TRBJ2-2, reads DSGVTQTPKHLITATGQRVTLRCSPRSGDLSVYWYQQSLDQGLQFLIQYYNGEERAKGNILERFSAQQFPDLHSELNLSSLELGDSALYFCASSPRLALNTGELFFGEGSRLTVL.

Here the CDR3 DNA reads TGTGCCAGCAGCCACGACTGGAACAATGAGCAGTTCTTC. Protein product: CASSHDWNNEQFF. V gene TRBV3-1 (or the pseudogene TRBV3-2) combines with J gene TRBJ2-1; D is unclear. V lost 3 bases and J lost 5, with 8 bases in between. Germline V gene lookup returns CDR1 LGHDT and CDR2 YNNKEL (reference sequence). This CDR3 has 13 residues.

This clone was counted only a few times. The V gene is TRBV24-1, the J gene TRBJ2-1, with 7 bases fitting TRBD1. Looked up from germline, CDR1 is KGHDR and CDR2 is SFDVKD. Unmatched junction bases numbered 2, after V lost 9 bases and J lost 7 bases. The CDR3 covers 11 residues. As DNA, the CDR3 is TGTGCCACCGGGACAGCTAATGAGCAGTTCTTC. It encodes CATGTANEQFF.

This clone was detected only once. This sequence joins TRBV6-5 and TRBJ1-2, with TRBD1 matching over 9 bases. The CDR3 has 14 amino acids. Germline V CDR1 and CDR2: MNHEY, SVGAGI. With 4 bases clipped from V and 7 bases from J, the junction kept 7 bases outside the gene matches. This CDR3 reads CASSLADRGSGYTF. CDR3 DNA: TGTGCCAGCAGTTTGGCGGACAGGGGCTCTGGCTACACCTTC.

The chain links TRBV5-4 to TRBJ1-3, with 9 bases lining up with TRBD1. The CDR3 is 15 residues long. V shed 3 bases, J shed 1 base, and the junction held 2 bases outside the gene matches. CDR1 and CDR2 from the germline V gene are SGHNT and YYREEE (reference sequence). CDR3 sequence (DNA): TGTGCCAGCAGCTATGGGACAGGGTCTGGAAACACCATATATTTT. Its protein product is CASSYGTGSGNTIYF.

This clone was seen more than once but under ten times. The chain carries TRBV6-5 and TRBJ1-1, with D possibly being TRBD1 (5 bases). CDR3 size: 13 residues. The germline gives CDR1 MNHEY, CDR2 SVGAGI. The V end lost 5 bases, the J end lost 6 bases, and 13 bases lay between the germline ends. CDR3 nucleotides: TGTGCCAGCAGTCGGGACGGAGGGTCTGAAGCTTTCTTT. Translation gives CASSRDGGSEAFF.

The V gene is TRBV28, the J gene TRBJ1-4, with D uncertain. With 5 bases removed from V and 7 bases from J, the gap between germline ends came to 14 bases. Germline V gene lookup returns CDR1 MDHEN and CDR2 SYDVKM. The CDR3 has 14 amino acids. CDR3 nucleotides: TGTGCCAGCAGTCCCCGGTCAGGTGTTGAAAAACTGTTTTTT. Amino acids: CASSPRSGVEKLFF.

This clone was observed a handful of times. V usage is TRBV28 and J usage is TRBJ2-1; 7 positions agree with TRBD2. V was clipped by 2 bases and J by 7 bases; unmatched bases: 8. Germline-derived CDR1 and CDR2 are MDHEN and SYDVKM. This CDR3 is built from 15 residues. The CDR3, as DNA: TGTGCCAGCAGTTTAACAGCGGGGTCGGGGAATGAGCAGTTCTTC. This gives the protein CASSLTAGSGNEQFF.

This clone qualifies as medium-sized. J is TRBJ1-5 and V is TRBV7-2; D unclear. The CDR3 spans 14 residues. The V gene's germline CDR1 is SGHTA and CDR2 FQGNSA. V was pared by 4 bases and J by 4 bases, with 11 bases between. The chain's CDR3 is CASSSQDLNQPQHF. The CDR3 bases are TGTGCCAGCAGCTCGCAGGACTTAAATCAGCCCCAGCATTTT.

The CDR3 sequence is CASSIRTGGMNTEAFF. CDR3 bases: TGTGCCAGTAGTATTAGGACAGGGGGTATGAACACTGAAGCTTTCTTT. The chain joins TRBV19 to TRBJ1-1; 10 positions agree with TRBD1. Trimming cost V 3 bases and J 0 bases; bases outside gene matches: 4. This CDR3 has 16 residues. Germline CDR1 and CDR2: LNHDA and SQIVND (reference sequence).

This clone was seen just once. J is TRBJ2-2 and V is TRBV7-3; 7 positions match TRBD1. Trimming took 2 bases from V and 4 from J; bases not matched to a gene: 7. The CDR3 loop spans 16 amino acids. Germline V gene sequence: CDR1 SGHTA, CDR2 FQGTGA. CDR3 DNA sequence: TGTGCCAGCAGCTTACGGATAGGGGGCGGCACCGGGGAGCTGTTTTTT. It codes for CASSLRIGGGTGELFF.

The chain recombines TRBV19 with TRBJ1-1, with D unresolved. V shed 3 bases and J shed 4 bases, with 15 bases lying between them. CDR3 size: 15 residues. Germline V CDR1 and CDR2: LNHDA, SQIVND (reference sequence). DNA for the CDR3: TGTGCCAGTAGTATTAGGGATCTACGGGGCACTGAAGCTTTCTTT. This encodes CASSIRDLRGTEAFF.

The DNA for the CDR3 is TGTGCCAGCATCATACAACCCAGGGATGGCTACACCTTC. It yields the protein CASIIQPRDGYTF. This sequence joins TRBV2 and TRBJ1-2; TRBD1 is a possible D gene (5 bases). Germline V gives CDR1 SNHLY, CDR2 FYNNEI. V lost 7 bases to trimming and J lost 6 bases, with 15 bases between them. This CDR3 spans 13 amino acids.

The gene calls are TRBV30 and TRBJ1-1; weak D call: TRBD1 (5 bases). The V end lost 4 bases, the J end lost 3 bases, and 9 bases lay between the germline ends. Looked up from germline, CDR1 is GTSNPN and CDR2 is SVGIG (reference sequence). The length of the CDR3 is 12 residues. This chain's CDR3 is CAWKGFHTEAFF. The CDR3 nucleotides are TGTGCCTGGAAGGGGTTTCACACTGAAGCTTTCTTT.

In nucleotides, the CDR3 is TGCGCCAGCAGCCAAGATATGGGACAGTTAGGGGGTGGCTACACCTTC. Protein product: CASSQDMGQLGGGYTF. The chain links TRBV4-1 to TRBJ1-2; 7 bases align to TRBD1. This CDR3 contains 16 residues. Germline V gene lookup returns CDR1 MGHRA and CDR2 YSYEKL. After removal of 0 bases from V and 7 bases from J, the junction contained 11 bases not matched to a gene.

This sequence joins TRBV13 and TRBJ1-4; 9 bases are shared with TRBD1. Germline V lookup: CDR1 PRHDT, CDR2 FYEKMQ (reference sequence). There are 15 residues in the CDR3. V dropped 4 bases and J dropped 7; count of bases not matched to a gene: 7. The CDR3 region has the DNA TGTGCCAGCAGCTCTACAGGGGGCGGCCGTGAAAAACTGTTTTTT. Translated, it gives CASSSTGGGREKLFF.

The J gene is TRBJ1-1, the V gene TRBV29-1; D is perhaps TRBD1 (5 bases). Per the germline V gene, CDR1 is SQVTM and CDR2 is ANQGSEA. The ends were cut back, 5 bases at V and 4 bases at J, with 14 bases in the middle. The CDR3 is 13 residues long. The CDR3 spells CSVSEVRGTEAFF. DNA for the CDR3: TGCAGCGTTAGTGAGGTAAGGGGCACTGAAGCTTTCTTT.

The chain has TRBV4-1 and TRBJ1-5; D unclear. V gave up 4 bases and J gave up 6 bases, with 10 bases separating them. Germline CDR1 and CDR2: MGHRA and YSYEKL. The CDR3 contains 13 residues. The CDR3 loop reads CASSPYLGQPQHF. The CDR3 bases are TGCGCCAGCAGCCCCTACCTAGGTCAGCCCCAGCATTTT.

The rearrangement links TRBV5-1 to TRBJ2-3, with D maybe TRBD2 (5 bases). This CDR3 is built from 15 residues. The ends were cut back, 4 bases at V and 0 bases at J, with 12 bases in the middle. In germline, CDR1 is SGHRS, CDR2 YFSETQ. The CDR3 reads CASSPPRGSTDTQYF. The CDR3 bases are TGCGCCAGCAGCCCCCCCCGCGGGAGCACAGATACGCAGTATTTT.

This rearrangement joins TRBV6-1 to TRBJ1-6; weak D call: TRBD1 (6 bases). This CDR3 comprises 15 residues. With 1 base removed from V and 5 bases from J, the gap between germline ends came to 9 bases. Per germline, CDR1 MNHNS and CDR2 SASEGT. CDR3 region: CASSEVAGDNSPLHF. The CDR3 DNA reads TGTGCCAGCAGTGAAGTGGCAGGGGATAATTCACCCCTCCACTTT.

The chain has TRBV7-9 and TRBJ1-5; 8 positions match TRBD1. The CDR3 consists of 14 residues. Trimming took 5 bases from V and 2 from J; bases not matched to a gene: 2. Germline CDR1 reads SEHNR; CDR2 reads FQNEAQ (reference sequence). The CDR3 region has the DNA TGTGCCAGCAGCCTGGGACAGGGCAATCAGCCCCAGCATTTT. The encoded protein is CASSLGQGNQPQHF. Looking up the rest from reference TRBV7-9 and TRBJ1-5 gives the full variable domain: DTGVSQNPRHKITKRGQNVTFRCDPISEHNRLYWYRQTLGQGPEFLTYFQNEAQLEKSRLLSDRFSAERPKGSFSTLEIQRTEQGDSAMYLCASSLGQGNQPQHFGDGTRLSIL.

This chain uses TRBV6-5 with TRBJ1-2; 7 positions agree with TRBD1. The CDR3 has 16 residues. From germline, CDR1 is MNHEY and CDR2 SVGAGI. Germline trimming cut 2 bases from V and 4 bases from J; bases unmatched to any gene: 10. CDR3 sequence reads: CASSYGAGDSVYGYTF. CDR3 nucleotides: TGTGCCAGCAGTTACGGAGCTGGGGACAGTGTCTATGGCTACACCTTC.

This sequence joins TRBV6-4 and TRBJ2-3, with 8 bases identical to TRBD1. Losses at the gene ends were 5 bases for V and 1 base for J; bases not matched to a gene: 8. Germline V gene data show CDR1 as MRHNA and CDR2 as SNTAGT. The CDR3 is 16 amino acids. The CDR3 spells CASSPLPGQGTDTQYF. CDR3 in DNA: TGTGCCAGCAGTCCTCTCCCGGGACAGGGCACAGATACGCAGTATTTT.

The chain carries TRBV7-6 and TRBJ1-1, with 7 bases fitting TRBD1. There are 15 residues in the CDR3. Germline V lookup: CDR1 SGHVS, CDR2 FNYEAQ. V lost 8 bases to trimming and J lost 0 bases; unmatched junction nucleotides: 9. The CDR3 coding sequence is TGTGCCAGCTCTTCGAGCAGGGGGGTGAACACTGAAGCTTTCTTT. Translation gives CASSSSRGVNTEAFF.

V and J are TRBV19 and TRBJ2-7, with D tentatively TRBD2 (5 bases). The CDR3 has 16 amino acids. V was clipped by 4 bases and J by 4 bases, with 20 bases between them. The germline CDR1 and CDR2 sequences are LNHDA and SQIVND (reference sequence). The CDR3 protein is CASSRAGGITKYEQYF. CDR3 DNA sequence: TGTGCCAGTAGTAGGGCCGGAGGTATAACCAAATACGAGCAGTACTTC. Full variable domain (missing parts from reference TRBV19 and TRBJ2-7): DGGITQSPKYLFRKEGQNVTLSCEQNLNHDAMYWYRQDPGQGLRLIYYSQIVNDFQKGDIAEGYSVSREKKESFPLTVTSAQKNPTAFYLCASSRAGGITKYEQYFGPGTRLTVT.

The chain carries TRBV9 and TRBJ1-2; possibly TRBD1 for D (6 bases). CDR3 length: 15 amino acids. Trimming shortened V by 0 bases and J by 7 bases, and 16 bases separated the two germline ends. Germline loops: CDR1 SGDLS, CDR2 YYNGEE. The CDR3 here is CASSVAPRQERGYTF. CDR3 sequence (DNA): TGTGCCAGCAGCGTAGCCCCTCGACAGGAGCGTGGCTACACCTTC.

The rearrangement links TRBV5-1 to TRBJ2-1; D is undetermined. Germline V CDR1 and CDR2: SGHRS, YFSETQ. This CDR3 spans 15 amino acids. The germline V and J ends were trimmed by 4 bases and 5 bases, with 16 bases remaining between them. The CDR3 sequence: CASSLYDTRNNEQFF. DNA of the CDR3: TGCGCCAGCAGCCTATATGATACCAGGAACAATGAGCAGTTCTTC.

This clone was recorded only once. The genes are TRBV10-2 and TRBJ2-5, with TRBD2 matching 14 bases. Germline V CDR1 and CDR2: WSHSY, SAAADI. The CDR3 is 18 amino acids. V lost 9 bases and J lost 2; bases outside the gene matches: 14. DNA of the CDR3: TGCGCCAGTAGAGAGGGACTAGCGGGGGCCTGGGGGCAAGAGACCCAGTACTTC. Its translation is CASREGLAGAWGQETQYF.

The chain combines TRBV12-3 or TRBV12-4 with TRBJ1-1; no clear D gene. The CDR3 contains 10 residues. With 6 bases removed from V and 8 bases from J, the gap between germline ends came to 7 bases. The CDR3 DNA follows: TGTGCCAGCAGAGCGGGGGAAGCTTTCTTT. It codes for CASRAGEAFF.

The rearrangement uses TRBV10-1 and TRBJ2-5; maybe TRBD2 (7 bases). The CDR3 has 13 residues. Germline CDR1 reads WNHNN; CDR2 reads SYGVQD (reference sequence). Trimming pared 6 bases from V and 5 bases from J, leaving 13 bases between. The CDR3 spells CASSGGLGETQYF. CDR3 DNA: TGCGCCAGCAGCGGGGGGCTGGGGGAGACCCAGTACTTC.